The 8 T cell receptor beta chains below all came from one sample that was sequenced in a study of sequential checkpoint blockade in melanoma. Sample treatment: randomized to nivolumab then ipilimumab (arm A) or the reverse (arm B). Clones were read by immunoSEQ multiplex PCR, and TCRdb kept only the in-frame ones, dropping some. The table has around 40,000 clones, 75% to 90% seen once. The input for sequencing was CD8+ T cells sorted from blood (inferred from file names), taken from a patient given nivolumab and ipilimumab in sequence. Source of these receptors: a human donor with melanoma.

CDR3 in DNA: TGTGCCAGCACTGGACAGGGCTACTATGGCTACACCTTC. Protein sequence: CASTGQGYYGYTF. The J gene is TRBJ1-2, the V gene TRBV6-1, with TRBD1 identical over 8 bases. The trim removed 7 bases at V and 3 bases at J, leaving 4 bases unmatched. CDR3 length equals 13 residues. Germline CDR1 is MNHNS and CDR2 is SASEGT.

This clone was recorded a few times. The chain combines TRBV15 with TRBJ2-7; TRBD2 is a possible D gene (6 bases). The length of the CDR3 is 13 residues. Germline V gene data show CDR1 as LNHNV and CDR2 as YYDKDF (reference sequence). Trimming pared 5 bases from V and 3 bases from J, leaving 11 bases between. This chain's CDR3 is CATSLATDYEQYF. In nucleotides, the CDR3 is TGTGCCACCAGCCTAGCGACCGACTACGAGCAGTACTTC. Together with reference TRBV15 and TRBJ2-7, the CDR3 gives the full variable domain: DAMVIQNPRYQVTQFGKPVTLSCSQTLNHNVMYWYQQKSSQAPKLLFHYYDKDFNNEADTPDNFQSRRPNTSFCFLDIRSPGLGDTAMYLCATSLATDYEQYFGPGTRLTVT.

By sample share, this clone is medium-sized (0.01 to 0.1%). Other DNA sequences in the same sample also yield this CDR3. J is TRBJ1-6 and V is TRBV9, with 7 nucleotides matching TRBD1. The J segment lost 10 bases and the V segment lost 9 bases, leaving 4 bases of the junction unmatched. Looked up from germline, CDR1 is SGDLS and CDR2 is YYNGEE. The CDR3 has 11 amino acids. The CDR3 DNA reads TGTGCCAATACAGGGGTATCACCCCTCCACTTT. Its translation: CANTGVSPLHF.

CDR3: CASSLATGTGANEKLFF. Here the CDR3 DNA reads TGTGCCAGCAGCTTGGCCACGGGGACAGGGGCTAATGAAAAACTGTTTTTT. V and J are TRBV5-6 and TRBJ1-4, with TRBD1 matching 10 bases. V shed 0 bases, J shed 3 bases, and the junction held 5 bases outside the gene matches. CDR1 is SGHDT, CDR2 YYEEEE, per germline. CDR3 length: 17 amino acids.

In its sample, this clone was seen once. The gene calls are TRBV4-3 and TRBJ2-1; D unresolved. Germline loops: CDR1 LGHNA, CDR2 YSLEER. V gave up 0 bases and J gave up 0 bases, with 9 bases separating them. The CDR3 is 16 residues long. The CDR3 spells CASSQDGWSSYNEQFF. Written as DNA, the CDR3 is TGCGCCAGCAGCCAAGACGGGTGGAGCTCCTACAATGAGCAGTTCTTC.

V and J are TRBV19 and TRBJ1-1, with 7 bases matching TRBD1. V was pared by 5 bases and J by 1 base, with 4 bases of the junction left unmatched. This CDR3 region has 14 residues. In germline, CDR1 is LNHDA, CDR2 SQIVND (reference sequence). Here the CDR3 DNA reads TGTGCCAGTAGTCCGGGACAGCCGAACACTGAAGCTTTCTTT. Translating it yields CASSPGQPNTEAFF.

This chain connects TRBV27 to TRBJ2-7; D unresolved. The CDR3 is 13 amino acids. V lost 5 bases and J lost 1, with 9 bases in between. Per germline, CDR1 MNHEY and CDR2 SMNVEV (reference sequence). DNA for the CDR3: TGTGCCAGCAGTCCTTCGCTATCCTACGAGCAGTACTTC. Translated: CASSPSLSYEQYF.

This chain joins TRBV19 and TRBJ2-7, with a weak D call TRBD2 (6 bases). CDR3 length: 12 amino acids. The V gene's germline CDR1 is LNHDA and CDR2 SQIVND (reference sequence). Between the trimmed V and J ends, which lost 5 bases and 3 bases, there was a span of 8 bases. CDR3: CASSSGGYEQYF. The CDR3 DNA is TGTGCCAGTAGTTCCGGGGGCTACGAGCAGTACTTC.